The rows below give T cell receptor beta chains drawn from one sample of a study of cytomegalovirus exposure and HLA in healthy donors. TCRdb's table, derived via immunoSEQ multiplex PCR, lists solely in-frame clones and lacks some. The profile covers about 57,000 clones, with around 70% appearing a single time and around a tenth taken by the ten largest. Source material: PBMCs. These TCRs come from a woman aged 45-60 years in good health and CMV-seronegative. CDR3s include the opening cysteine and the closing phenylalanine or tryptophan. Fields, in order: V gene, D gene, clone size, J gene, CDR3 protein, CDR3 DNA. D genes are given only for firm matches. Some rows mark clone size as missing; the rest say once, few, many or name a class of expanded clone.

TRBV6-5	NA	NA	TRBJ2-7	CASGLRAGYEQYF	TGTGCCAGCGGTCTGAGAGCCGGTTACGAGCAGTACTTC
TRBV30	NA	NA	TRBJ2-3	CAWKGGWRGQDTQYF	TGTGCCTGGAAGGGGGGTTGGCGGGGGCAAGATACGCAGTATTTT
TRBV5-1	TRBD2	NA	TRBJ2-5	CASSFRGGEETQYF	TGCGCCAGCAGCTTTCGGGGGGGTGAAGAGACCCAGTACTTC
TRBV28	NA	few	TRBJ1-1	CASSPTAYTEAFF	TGTGCCAGCAGTCCAACAGCTTACACTGAAGCTTTCTTT
TRBV5-5	TRBD1	once	TRBJ1-5	CASTLRDREIPQPQHF	TGTGCCAGCACCCTGAGGGACAGGGAGATCCCTCAGCCCCAGCATTTT
TRBV19	NA	NA	TRBJ1-1	CASSIGGAAEAFF	TGTGCCAGTAGTATTGGGGGGGCCGCTGAAGCTTTCTTT
TRBV25-1	TRBD1	NA	TRBJ1-2	CASSEYDREDGYTF	TGTGCCAGCAGTGAATACGACAGGGAGGATGGCTACACCTTC
TRBV28	NA	NA	TRBJ1-4	CASSFPRGGVEKLFF	TGTGCCAGCAGTTTCCCCCGGGGGGGTGTGGAAAAACTGTTTTTT
TRBV28	TRBD1	NA	TRBJ2-7	CASLGGDRATYEQYF	TGTGCCAGCCTGGGGGGGGACAGGGCAACCTACGAGCAGTACTTC
TRBV27	TRBD1	NA	TRBJ1-2	CASSLKAPGTGDYTSYGYTF	TGTGCCAGCAGCCTAAAGGCCCCCGGGACAGGGGATTATACCAGCTATGGCTACACCTTC
TRBV5-6	NA	few	TRBJ2-7	CASSNLQGYEQYF	TGTGCCAGCAGCAACTTACAGGGCTACGAGCAGTACTTC
TRBV10-3	TRBD1	once	TRBJ2-7	CAISESTGGGVGRYEQYF	TGTGCCATCAGTGAGTCAACAGGGGGCGGCGTGGGTCGCTACGAGCAGTACTTC
TRBV9	NA	NA	TRBJ2-3	CASSVDGGGITDTQYF	TGTGCCAGCAGCGTAGATGGCGGGGGCATCACAGATACGCAGTATTTT
TRBV7-8	NA	NA	TRBJ1-5	CASSLGPAGPTNSNQPQHF	TGTGCCAGCAGCTTAGGCCCCGCGGGGCCCACTAATAGCAATCAGCCCCAGCATTTT
TRBV7-6	NA	NA	TRBJ1-5	CASSNSGQGGFQPQHF	NA
TRBV10-3	NA	NA	TRBJ1-6	CAISDQGHNSPLHF	TGTGCCATCAGTGACCAGGGGCACAATTCACCCCTCCACTTT
TRBV27	TRBD1	few	TRBJ1-5	CASSSDRGNQPQHF	TGTGCCAGCAGTTCGGACAGGGGCAATCAGCCCCAGCATTTT
TRBV6-5	NA	few	TRBJ1-4	CASSASGTSGEKLFF	TGTGCCAGCAGCGCCTCAGGAACCAGCGGAGAAAAACTGTTTTTT